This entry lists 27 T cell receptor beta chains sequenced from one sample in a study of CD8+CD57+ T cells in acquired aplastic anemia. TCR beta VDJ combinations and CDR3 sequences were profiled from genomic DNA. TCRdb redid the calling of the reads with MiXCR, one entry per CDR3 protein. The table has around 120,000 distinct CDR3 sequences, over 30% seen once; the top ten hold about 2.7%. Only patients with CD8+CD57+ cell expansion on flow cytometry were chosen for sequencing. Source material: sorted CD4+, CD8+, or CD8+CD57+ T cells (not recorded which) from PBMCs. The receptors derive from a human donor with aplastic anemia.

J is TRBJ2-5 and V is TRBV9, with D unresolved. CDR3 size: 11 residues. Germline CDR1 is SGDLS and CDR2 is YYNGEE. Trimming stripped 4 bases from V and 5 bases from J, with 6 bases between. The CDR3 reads CASSPPETQYF. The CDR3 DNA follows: TGTGCCAGCAGCCCGCCGGAGACCCAGTACTTC.

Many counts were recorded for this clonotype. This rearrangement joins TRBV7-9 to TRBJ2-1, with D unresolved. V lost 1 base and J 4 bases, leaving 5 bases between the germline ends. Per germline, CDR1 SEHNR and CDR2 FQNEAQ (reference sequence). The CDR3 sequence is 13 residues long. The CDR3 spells CASSLGEYNEQFF. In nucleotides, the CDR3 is TGTGCCAGCAGCTTAGGGGAATACAATGAGCAGTTCTTC.

CDR3 DNA sequence: TGTGCCAGCAGTGGTTCGGGACAGCCGAACACTGAAGCTTTCTTT. Translation: CASSGSGQPNTEAFF. The V and J genes are TRBV2 and TRBJ1-1; 7 bases are a match to TRBD1. The CDR3 consists of 15 residues. J was trimmed by 1 base and V by 4 bases; bases with no gene match: 6. Germline-derived CDR1 and CDR2 are SNHLY and FYNNEI.

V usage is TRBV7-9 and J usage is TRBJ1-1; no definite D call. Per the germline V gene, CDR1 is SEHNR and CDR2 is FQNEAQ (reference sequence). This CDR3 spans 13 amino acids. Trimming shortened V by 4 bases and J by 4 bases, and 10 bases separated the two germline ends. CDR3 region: CASSSSIGTEAFF. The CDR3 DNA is TGTGCCAGCAGCTCCTCCATCGGCACTGAAGCTTTCTTT.

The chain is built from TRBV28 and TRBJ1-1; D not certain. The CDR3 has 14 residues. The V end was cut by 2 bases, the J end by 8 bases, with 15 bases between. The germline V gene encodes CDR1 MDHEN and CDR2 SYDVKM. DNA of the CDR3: TGTGCCAGCAGTTTAAGGCGGACGGGCGTAGAAGCTTTCTTT. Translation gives CASSLRRTGVEAFF.

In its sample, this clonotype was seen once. CDR3 in DNA: TGTGCCATCAGTGAGGGGGGAGGGCCAGATACGCAGTATTTT. Amino acids: CAISEGGGPDTQYF. The chain recombines TRBV10-3 with TRBJ2-3, with 7 bases aligning to TRBD2. CDR3 length equals 14 residues. The trim removed 2 bases at V and 4 bases at J, leaving 3 bases unmatched. CDR1 is ENHRY and CDR2 is SYGVKD in the germline V gene.

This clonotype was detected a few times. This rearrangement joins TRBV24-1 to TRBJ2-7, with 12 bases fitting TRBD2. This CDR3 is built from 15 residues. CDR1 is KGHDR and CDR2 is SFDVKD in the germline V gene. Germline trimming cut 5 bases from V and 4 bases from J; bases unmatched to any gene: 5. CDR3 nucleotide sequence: TGTGCCACCAGTGTGGCTAGCGGGGGGGTGTACGAGCAGTACTTC. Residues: CATSVASGGVYEQYF.

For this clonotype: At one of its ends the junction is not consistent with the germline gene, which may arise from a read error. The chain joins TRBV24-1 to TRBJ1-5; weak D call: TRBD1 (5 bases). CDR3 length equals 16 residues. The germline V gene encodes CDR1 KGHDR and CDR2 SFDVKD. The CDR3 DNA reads TGTGCCGCCAGTGATCCCGCAGGGCCTAGCAATCAGCCCCAGCATTTT. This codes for CAASDPAGPSNQPQHF.

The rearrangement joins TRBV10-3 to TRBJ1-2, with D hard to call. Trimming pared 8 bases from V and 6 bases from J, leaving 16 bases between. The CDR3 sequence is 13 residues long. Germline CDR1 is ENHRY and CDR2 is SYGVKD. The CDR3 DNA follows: TGTGCCATCGAATCCGAGGTAGAGGATGGCTACACCTTC. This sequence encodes CAIESEVEDGYTF.

CDR3 loop: CSVNRAGETQYF. CDR3 DNA: TGCAGCGTTAACAGGGCTGGGGAGACCCAGTACTTC. The rearrangement joins TRBV29-1 to TRBJ2-5; D might be TRBD1 (6 bases). The CDR3 consists of 12 residues. Trimming stripped 5 bases from V and 5 bases from J, with 12 bases between. The V gene's germline CDR1 is SQVTM and CDR2 ANQGSEA.

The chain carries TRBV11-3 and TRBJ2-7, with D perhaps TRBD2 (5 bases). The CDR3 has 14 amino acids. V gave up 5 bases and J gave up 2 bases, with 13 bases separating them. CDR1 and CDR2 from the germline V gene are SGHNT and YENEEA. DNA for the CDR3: TGTGCCAGCAGCCCGCAAGCGGAAACCTACGAGCAGTACTTC. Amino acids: CASSPQAETYEQYF.

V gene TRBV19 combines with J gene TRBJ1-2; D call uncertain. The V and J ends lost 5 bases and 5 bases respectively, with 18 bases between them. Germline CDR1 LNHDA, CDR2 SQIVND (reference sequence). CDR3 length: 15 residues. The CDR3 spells CASSSPLNNRYGYTF. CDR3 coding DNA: TGTGCCAGTAGTTCCCCCCTCAATAATCGGTATGGCTACACCTTC. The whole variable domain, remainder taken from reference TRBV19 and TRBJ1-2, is DGGITQSPKYLFRKEGQNVTLSCEQNLNHDAMYWYRQDPGQGLRLIYYSQIVNDFQKGDIAEGYSVSREKKESFPLTVTSAQKNPTAFYLCASSSPLNNRYGYTFGSGTRLTVV.

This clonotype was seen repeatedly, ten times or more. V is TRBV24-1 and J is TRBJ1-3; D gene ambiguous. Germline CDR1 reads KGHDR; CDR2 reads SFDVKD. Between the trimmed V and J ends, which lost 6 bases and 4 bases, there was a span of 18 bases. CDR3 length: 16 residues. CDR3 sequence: CATSSTQTAVGNTIYF. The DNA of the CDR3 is TGTGCCACCAGTTCGACCCAGACCGCGGTAGGAAACACCATATATTTT.

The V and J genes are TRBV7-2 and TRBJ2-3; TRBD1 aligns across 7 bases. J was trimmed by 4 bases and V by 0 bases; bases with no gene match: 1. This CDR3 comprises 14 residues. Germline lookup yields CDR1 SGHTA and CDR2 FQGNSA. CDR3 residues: CASSLAQGADTQYF. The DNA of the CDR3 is TGTGCCAGCAGCTTAGCCCAGGGGGCAGATACGCAGTATTTT.

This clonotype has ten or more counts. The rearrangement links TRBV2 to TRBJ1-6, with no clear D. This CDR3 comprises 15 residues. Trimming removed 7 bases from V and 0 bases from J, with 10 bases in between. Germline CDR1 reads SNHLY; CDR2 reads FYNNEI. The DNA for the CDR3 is TGTGCCAGCATGTTGGGGAACTCCTATAATTCACCCCTCCACTTT. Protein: CASMLGNSYNSPLHF.

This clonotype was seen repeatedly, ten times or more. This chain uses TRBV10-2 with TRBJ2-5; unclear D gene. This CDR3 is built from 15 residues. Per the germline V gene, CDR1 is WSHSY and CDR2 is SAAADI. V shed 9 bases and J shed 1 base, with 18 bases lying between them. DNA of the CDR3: TGCGCCAGGATCTCCGGGCCAGAGATCCAAGAGACCCAGTACTTC. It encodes CARISGPEIQETQYF.

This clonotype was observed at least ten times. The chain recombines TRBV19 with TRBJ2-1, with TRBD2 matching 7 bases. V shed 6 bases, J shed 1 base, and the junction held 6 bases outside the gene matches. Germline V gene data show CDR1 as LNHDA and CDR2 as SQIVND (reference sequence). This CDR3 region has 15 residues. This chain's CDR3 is CASRTPSGSYNEQFF. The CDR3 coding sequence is TGTGCCAGTAGAACCCCTAGCGGATCCTACAATGAGCAGTTCTTC.

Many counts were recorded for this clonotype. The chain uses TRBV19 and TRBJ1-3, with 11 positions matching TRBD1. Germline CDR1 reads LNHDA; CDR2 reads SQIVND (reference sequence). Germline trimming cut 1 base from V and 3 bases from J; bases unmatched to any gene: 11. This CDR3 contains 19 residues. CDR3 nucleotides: TGTGCCAGTAGTATAGGATCGGACAGGGGGCGCCTAGGTGGAAACACCATATATTTT. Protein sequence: CASSIGSDRGRLGGNTIYF.

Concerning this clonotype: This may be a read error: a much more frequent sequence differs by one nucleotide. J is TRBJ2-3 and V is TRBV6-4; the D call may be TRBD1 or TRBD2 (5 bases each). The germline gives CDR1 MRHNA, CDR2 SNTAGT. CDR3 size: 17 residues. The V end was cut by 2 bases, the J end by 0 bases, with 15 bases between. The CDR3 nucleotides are TGTGCCAGCAGTGACGATTCCGGGGCCTCTAGCACAGATACGCAGTATTTT. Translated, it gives CASSDDSGASSTDTQYF.

DNA for the CDR3: TGTGCCAGCAGTGAATTTGTGACTAACTATGGCTACACCTTC. Amino acid sequence: CASSEFVTNYGYTF. The gene calls are TRBV2 and TRBJ1-2, with unresolved D. The CDR3 is 14 amino acids. V was cut by 2 bases and J by 0 bases, with 7 bases left in between. Germline V lookup: CDR1 SNHLY, CDR2 FYNNEI.

The CDR3 region is CASSEFGGRATGELFF. The CDR3 bases are TGTGCCAGCAGTGAATTTGGCGGGAGGGCCACCGGGGAGCTGTTTTTT. The V and J genes are TRBV25-1 and TRBJ2-2; 9 nucleotides agree with TRBD2. Trimming at V came to 1 base and at J to 4 bases, leaving 4 bases not matched to a gene. This CDR3 region has 16 residues. Looked up from germline, CDR1 is MGHDK and CDR2 is SYGVNS.

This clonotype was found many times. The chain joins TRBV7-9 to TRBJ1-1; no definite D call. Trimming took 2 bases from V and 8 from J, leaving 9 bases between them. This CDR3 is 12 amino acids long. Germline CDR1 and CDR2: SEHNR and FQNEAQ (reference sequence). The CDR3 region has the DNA TGTGCCAGCAGCTTATGGCCAGGAGAAGCTTTCTTT. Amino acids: CASSLWPGEAFF.

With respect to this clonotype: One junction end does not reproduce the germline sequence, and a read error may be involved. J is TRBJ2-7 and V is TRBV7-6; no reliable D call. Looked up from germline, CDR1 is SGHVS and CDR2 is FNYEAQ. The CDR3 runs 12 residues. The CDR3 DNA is TGTGCCAGCAGTTTGGACGGCTACGGGCAGTACTTC. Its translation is CASSLDGYGQYF.

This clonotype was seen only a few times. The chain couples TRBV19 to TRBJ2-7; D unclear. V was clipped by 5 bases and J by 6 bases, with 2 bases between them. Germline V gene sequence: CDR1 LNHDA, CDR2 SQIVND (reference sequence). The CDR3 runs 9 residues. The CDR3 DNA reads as TGTGCCAGTAGTGCCGAGCAGTACTTC. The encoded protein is CASSAEQYF.

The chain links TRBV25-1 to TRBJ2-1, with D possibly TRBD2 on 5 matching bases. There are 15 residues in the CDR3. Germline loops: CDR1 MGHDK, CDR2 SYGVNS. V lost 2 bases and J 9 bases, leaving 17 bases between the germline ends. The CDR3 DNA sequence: TGTGCCAGCAGTGAAATCATGGAGGTCGACGGTGAGCAGTTCTTC. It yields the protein CASSEIMEVDGEQFF.

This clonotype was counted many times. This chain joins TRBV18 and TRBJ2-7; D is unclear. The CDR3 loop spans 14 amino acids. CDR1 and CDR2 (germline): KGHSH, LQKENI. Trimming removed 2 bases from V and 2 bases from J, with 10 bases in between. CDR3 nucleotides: TGTGCCAGCTCACCAGGGGATGGAGCCTACGAGCAGTACTTC. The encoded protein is CASSPGDGAYEQYF.

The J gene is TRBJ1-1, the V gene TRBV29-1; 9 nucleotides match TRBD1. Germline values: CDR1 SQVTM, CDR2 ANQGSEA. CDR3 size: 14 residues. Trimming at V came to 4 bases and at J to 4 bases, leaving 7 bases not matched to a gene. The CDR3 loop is CSVVGGQGVTEAFF. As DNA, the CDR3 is TGCAGCGTTGTGGGGGGACAGGGAGTCACTGAAGCTTTCTTT.